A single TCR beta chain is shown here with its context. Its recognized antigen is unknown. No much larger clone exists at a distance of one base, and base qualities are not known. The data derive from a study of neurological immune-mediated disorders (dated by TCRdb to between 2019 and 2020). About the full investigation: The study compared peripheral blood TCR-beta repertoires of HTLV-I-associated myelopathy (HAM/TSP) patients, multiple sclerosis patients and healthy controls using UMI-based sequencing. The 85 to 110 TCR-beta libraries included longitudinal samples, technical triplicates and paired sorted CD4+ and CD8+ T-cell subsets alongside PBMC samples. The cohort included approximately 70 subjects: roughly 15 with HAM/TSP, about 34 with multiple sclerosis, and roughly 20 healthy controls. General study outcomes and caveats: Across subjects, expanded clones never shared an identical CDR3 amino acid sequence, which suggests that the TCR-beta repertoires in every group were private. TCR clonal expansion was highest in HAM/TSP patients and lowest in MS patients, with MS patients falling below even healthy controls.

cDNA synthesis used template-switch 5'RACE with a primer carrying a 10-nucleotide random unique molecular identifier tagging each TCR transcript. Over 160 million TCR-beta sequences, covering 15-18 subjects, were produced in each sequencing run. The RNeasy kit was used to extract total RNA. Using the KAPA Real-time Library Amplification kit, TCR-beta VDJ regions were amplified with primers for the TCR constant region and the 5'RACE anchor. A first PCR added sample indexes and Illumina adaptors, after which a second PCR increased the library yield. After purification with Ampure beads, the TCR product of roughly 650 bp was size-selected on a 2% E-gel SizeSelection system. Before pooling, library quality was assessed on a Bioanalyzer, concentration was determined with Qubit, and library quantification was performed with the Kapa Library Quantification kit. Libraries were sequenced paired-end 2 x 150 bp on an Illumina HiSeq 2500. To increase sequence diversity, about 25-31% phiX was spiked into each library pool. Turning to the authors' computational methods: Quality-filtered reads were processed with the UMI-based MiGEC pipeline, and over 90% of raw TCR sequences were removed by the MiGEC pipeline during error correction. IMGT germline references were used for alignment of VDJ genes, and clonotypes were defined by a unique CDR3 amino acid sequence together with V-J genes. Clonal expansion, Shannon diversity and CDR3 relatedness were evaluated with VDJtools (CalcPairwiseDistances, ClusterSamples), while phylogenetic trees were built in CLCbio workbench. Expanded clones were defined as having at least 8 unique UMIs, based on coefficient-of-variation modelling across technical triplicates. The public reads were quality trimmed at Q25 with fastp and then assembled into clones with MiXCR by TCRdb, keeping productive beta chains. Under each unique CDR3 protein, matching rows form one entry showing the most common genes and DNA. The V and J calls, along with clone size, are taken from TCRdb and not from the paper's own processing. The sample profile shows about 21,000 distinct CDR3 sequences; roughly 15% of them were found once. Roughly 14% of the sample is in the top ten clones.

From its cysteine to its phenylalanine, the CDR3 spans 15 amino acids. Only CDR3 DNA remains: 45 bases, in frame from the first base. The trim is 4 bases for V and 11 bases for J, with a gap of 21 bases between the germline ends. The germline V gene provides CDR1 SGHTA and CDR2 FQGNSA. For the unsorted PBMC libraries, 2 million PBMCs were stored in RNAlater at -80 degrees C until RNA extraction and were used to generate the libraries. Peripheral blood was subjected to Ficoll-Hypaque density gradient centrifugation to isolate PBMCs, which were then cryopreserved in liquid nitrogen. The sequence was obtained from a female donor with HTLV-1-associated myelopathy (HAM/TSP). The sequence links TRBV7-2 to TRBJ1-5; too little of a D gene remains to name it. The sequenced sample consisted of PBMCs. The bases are TGTGCCAGCAGCTCGCAACTGGGCTCAAGCGAGGCCCAGCATTTT. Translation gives CASSSQLGSSEAQHF.